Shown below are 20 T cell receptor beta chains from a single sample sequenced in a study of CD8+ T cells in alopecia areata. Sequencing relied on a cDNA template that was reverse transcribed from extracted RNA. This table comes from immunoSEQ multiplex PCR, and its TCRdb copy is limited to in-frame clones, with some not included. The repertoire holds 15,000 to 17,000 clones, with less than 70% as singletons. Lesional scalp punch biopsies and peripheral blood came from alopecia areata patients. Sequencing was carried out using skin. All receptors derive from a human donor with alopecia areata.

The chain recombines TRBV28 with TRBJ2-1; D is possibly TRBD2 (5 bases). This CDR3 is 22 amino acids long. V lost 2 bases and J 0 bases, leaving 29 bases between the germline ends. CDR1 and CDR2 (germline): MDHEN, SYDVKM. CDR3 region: CASSLRWRLRVTLSSSYNEQFF. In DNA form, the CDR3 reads TGTGCCAGCAGTTTAAGGTGGCGCTTGCGGGTGACACTTAGCAGCTCCTACAATGAGCAGTTCTTC.

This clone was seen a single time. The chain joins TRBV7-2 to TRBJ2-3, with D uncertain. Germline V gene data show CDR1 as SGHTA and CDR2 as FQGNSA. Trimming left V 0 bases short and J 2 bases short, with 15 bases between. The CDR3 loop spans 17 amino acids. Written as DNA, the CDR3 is TGTGCCAGCAGCTTAGCGTTTGCGGAGAGGTACACAGATACGCAGTATTTT. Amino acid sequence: CASSLAFAERYTDTQYF.

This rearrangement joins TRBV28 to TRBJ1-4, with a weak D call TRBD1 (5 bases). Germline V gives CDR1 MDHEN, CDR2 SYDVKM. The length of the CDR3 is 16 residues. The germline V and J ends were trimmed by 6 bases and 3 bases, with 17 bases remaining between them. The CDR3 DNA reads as TGTGCCAGCAGCCTAGATCAGGGAACTTCTAATGAAAAACTGTTTTTT. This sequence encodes CASSLDQGTSNEKLFF.

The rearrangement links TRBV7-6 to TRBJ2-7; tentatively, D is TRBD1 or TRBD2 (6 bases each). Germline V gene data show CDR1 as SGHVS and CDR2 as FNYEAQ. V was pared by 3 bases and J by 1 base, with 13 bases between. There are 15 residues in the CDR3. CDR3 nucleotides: TGTGCCAGCAGCTTGGGGGGCGGCAGGTCCTACGAGCAGTACTTC. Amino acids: CASSLGGGRSYEQYF.

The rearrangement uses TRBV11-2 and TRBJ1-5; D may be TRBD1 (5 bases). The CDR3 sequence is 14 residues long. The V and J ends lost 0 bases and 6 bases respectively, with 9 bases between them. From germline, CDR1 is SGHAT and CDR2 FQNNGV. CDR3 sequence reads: CASSLDRGFQPQHF. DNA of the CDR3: TGTGCCAGCAGCTTAGATCGGGGGTTTCAGCCCCAGCATTTT.

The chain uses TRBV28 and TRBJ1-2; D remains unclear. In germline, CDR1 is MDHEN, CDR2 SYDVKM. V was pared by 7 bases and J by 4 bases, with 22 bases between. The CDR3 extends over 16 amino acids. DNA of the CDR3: TGTGCCAGCAAAACGGACGGAAGACCCTATGTCTATGGCTACACCTTC. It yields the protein CASKTDGRPYVYGYTF.

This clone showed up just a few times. This CDR3 is CSAKFDYEQYF. The DNA for the CDR3 is TGCAGTGCTAAGTTTGATTACGAGCAGTACTTC. The V and J genes are TRBV20-1 and TRBJ2-7; no firm D call. V was pared by 4 bases and J by 4 bases, with 8 bases between. CDR3 size: 11 residues. Germline V gene data show CDR1 as DFQATT and CDR2 as SNEGSKA (reference sequence).

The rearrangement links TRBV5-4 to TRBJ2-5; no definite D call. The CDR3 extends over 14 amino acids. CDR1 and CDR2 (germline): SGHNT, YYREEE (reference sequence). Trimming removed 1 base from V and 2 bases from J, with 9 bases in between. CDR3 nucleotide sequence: TGTGCCAGCAGCTTGTGGGCAGCTCAAGAGACCCAGTACTTC. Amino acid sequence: CASSLWAAQETQYF.

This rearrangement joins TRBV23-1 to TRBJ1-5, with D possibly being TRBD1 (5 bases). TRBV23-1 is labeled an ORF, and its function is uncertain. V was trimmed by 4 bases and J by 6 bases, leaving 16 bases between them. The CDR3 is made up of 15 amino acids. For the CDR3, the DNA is TGCGCCAGCAGTCTAGGGCTCAGGGAAGGTCAGCCCCAGCATTTT. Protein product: CASSLGLREGQPQHF.

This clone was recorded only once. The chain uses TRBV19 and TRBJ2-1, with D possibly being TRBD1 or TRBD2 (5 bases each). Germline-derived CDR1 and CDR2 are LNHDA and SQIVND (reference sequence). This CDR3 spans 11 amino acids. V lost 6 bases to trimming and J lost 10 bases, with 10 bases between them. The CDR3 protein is CASRGTAEQFF. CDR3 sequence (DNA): TGTGCCAGTAGGGGGACCGCGGAGCAGTTCTTC.

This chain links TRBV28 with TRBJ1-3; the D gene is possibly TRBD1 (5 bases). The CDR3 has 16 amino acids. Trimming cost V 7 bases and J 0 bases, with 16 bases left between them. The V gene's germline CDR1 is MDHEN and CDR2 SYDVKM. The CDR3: CASTDRGYRSGNTIYF. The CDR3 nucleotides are TGTGCCAGCACGGACCGGGGGTACCGCTCTGGAAACACCATATATTTT.

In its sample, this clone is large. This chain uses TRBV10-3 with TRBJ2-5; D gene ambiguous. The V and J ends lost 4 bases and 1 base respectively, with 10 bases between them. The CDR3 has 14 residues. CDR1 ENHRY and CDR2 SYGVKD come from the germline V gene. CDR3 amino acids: CAISVHGSQETQYF. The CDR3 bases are TGTGCCATCAGTGTCCACGGCAGCCAAGAGACCCAGTACTTC.

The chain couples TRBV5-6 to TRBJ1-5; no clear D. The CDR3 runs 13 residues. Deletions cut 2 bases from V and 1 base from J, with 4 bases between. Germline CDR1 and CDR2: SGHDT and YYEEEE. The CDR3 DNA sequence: TGTGCCAGCAGCTTTACGAGCAATCAGCCCCAGCATTTT. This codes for CASSFTSNQPQHF.

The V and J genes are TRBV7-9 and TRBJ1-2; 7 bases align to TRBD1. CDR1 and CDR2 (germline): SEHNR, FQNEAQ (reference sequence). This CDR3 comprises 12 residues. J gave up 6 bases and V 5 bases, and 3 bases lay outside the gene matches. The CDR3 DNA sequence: TGTGCCAGCAGCCTTGACAGGGATGGCTACACCTTC. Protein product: CASSLDRDGYTF.

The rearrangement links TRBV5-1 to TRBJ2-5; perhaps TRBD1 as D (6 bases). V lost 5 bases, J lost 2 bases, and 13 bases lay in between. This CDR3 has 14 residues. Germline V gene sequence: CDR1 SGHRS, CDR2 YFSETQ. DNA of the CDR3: TGCGCCAGCAGTCAGGGGATTGGGCAAGAGACCCAGTACTTC. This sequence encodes CASSQGIGQETQYF.

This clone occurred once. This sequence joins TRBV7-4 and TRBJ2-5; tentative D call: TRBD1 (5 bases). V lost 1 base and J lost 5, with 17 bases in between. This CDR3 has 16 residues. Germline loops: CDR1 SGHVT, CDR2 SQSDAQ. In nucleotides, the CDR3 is TGTGCCAGCAGCTTAGGTTTTGGACATTTTATGGAGACCCAGTACTTC. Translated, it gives CASSLGFGHFMETQYF.

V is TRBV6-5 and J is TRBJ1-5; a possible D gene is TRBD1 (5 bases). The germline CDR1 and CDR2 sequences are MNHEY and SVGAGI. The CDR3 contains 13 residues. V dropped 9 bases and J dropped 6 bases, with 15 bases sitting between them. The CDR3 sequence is CASDLGEGQPQHF. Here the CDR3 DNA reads TGTGCCAGTGATTTAGGGGAGGGTCAGCCCCAGCATTTT.

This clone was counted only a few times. The CDR3 coding sequence is TGTGCCAGCAGTTATACTAACATATTCTCCTCTGGGGCCAACGTCCTGACTTTC. Translation: CASSYTNIFSSGANVLTF. The chain carries TRBV13 and TRBJ2-6; D is unclear. The CDR3 loop spans 18 amino acids. CDR1 is PRHDT, CDR2 FYEKMQ, per germline (reference sequence). V shed 6 bases and J shed 0 bases, with 18 bases lying between them.

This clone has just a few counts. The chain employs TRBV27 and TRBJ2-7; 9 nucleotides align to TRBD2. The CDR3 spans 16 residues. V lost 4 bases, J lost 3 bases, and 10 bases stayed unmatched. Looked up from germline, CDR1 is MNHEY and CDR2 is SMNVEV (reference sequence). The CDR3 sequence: CASSYRQAGGGYEQYF. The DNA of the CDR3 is TGTGCCAGCAGTTACCGACAAGCGGGAGGCGGCTACGAGCAGTACTTC.

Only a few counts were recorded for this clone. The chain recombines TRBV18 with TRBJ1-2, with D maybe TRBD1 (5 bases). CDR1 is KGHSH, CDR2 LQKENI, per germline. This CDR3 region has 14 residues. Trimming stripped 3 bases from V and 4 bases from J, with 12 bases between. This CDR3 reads CASSPPTESYGYTF. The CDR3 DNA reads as TGTGCCAGCTCACCTCCGACAGAAAGCTATGGCTACACCTTC.